A selection of T cell receptor beta chains follows, all from one sample in a study of blood T cells in healthy people across ages. TCRdb analysed the 5' RACE reads with MiXCR anew, one entry per CDR3 protein. The profile shows roughly 1,000,000 distinct CDR3 sequences, roughly a quarter of them singletons. These data were also filed under a second study, of T cells of mothers and their children.

Material for sequencing was blood. The receptors stem from a girl aged 2 to 10 in good health. The CDR3 runs from the conserved cysteine through the conserved F or W. A D gene is named only where the DNA matches it firmly. Rows give clone size only sometimes, using once, few, many, or a class for an expanded clone.

clone size	V gene	CDR3 length	J gene	D gene	CDR3 protein	CDR3 DNA
many	TRBV7-3	18	TRBJ2-3	TRBD2	CASSLIAGAPASTDTQYF	TGTGCCAGCAGCTTAATCGCGGGAGCGCCCGCTAGCACAGATACGCAGTATTTT
few	TRBV5-1	16	TRBJ2-5	TRBD2	CASSPGLADTQETQYF	TGCGCCAGCAGCCCGGGACTAGCGGATACCCAAGAGACCCAGTACTTC
few	TRBV20-1	16	TRBJ2-2	TRBD2	CSARQMAGGLTGELFF	TGCAGTGCTCGCCAGATGGCGGGGGGGCTCACCGGGGAGCTGTTTTTT
-	TRBV15	14	TRBJ1-4	TRBD1	CATSSKTGGEKLFF	TGTGCCACCAGCAGTAAGACAGGGGGGGAAAAACTGTTTTTT
-	TRBV6-5	15	TRBJ2-1	TRBD2	CASRPLAGWVDEQFF	TGTGCCAGCAGGCCCCTAGCGGGATGGGTCGATGAGCAGTTCTTC
-	TRBV4-1	14	TRBJ2-7	-	CASSLYGQLYEQYF	TGCGCCAGCAGCTTATACGGACAGCTCTACGAGCAGTACTTC
-	TRBV7-2	15	TRBJ1-1	TRBD1	CASSLGQGPNTEAFF	TGTGCCAGCAGCTTGGGACAGGGGCCGAACACTGAAGCTTTCTTT
-	TRBV6-5	14	TRBJ2-2	-	CASEDGRRAGELFF	TGTGCCAGCGAGGACGGGAGAAGGGCCGGGGAGCTGTTTTTT
few	TRBV12-3/TRBV12-4	14	TRBJ2-7	-	CASSSQGRPVEQYF	TGTGCCAGCAGCTCCCAGGGAAGACCAGTCGAGCAGTACTTC
-	TRBV13	13	TRBJ1-2	-	CASSSGRRPGYTF	TGTGCCAGCAGTTCCGGACGCAGACCGGGCTACACCTTC
-	TRBV14	13	TRBJ2-3	-	CASSQGVAHTQYF	TGTGCCAGCAGCCAAGGGGTCGCCCATACGCAGTATTTT
-	TRBV7-8	15	TRBJ2-7	TRBD1	CASSETGTGSYEQYF	TGTGCCAGCAGCGAGACCGGGACAGGGAGCTACGAGCAGTACTTC
-	TRBV6-6	14	TRBJ2-5	TRBD2	CAGSLAGGTETQYF	TGTGCCGGCAGTCTAGCGGGGGGGACGGAGACCCAGTACTTC
-	TRBV28	16	TRBJ2-3	TRBD1	CASSARTGGAEDTQYF	TGTGCCAGCAGTGCCCGGACAGGGGGCGCGGAAGATACGCAGTATTTT
-	TRBV9	18	TRBJ2-5	TRBD2	CASSVSGLAGAGQETQYF	TGTGCCAGCAGCGTTTCGGGACTAGCGGGGGCTGGGCAAGAGACCCAGTACTTC
few	TRBV9	12	TRBJ1-6	TRBD1	CASSARGSPLHF	TGTGCCAGCAGCGCCAGGGGGTCACCCCTCCACTTT
-	TRBV27	15	TRBJ1-1	TRBD1	CASSLSTGPIAEAFF	TGTGCCAGCAGTCTCTCGACAGGGCCCATCGCTGAAGCTTTCTTT
few	TRBV12-3/TRBV12-4	14	TRBJ1-2	TRBD1	CASSPGTGAVGYTF	TGTGCCAGCAGTCCAGGGACAGGGGCTGTCGGCTACACCTTC
-	TRBV5-5	13	TRBJ2-1	-	CASSRQSYNEQFF	TGTGCCAGCAGCAGACAATCCTACAATGAGCAGTTCTTC
-	TRBV20-1	13	TRBJ1-2	-	CSALDSRTYGYTF	TGCAGTGCTCTCGATTCAAGAACATATGGCTACACCTTC
-	TRBV12-3/TRBV12-4	15	TRBJ2-4	TRBD2	CASSPGPGLANIQYF	TGTGCCAGCAGTCCGGGACCGGGACTAGCAAACATTCAGTACTTC
-	TRBV29-1	13	TRBJ2-7	TRBD2	CSVKGREGLEQYF	TGCAGCGTTAAAGGCAGGGAGGGTTTGGAGCAGTACTTC
few	TRBV7-3	13	TRBJ1-1	-	CASSLGVWELAFF	TGTGCCAGCAGCTTAGGGGTTTGGGAGTTAGCTTTCTTT
many	TRBV9	14	TRBJ2-1	TRBD2	CASSVGAGVNEQFF	TGTGCCAGCAGCGTAGGAGCGGGAGTCAATGAGCAGTTCTTC
-	TRBV11-2	14	TRBJ2-7	-	CASSPPHRVYEQYF	TGTGCCAGCAGCCCCCCCCACAGAGTCTACGAGCAGTACTTC
few	TRBV28	12	TRBJ1-6	-	CASSLVGMAVHF	TGTGCCAGCAGTTTAGTCGGAATGGCAGTCCACTTT
once	TRBV21-1	15	TRBJ1-2	-	CASSKTGTETYGYTF	TGTGCCAGCAGCAAGACCGGGACAGAGACTTATGGCTACACCTTC
-	TRBV7-2	15	TRBJ1-1	-	CASSRGSTVNTEAFF	TGTGCCAGCAGCCGGGGATCGACGGTGAACACTGAAGCTTTCTTT
few	TRBV7-6	15	TRBJ2-7	TRBD2	CASSFSSGRTNEQYF	TGTGCCAGCAGCTTTTCTAGCGGGAGGACCAACGAGCAGTACTTC